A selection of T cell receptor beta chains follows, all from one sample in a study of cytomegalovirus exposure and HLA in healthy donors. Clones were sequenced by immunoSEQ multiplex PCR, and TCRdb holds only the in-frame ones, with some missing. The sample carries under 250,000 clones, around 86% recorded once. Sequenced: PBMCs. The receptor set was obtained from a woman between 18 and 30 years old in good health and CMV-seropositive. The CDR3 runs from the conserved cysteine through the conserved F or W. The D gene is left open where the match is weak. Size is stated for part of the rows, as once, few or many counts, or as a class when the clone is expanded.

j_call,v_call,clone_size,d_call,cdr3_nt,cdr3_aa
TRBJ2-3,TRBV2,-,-,TGTGCCAGCAGTGTGGACACCGCGGGCACAGATACGCAGTATTTT,CASSVDTAGTDTQYF
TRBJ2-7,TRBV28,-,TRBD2,TGTGCCAGCAGTTTTGGACCTCGGGCGGGGATACTAGCGGGAGTTATCTACGAGCAGTACTTC,CASSFGPRAGILAGVIYEQYF
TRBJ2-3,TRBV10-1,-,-,TGCGCCAGCAGCGAGCTACTTGCTACGCAGTATTTT,CASSELLATQYF
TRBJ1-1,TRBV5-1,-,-,TGCGCCAGCAGCTTGGGAGGGTCCACTGAAGCTTTCTTT,CASSLGGSTEAFF
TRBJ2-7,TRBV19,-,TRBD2,TGTGCCAGTAGTATAGGAACTAGCGGGAGGGCCGGCGACGAGCAGTACTTC,CASSIGTSGRAGDEQYF
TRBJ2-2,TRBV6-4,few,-,TGTGCCAGCAGTTCAACGAACACCGGGGAGCTGTTTTTT,CASSSTNTGELFF
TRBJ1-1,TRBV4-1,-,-,TGCGCCAGCAGTAGGAGGGACCTAAACACTGAAGCTTTCTTT,CASSRRDLNTEAFF
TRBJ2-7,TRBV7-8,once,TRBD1,TGTGCCAGCAGCTTAGGGGGACAGGGGAACTACGAGCAGTACTTC,CASSLGGQGNYEQYF
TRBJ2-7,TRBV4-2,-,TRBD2,TGTGCCAGCAGCCAAGGAACTAGCGGTCTCTACGAGCAGTACTTC,CASSQGTSGLYEQYF
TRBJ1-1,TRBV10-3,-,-,TGTGCCATCAGTGAACCCGGACTGGGTGATGAAGCTTTCTTT,CAISEPGLGDEAFF
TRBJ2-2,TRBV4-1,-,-,TGCGCCAGCAGCCAAGCCCCGACAGGTCCCGGGGAGCTGTTTTTT,CASSQAPTGPGELFF
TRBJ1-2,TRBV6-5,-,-,TGTGCCAGCAGTCAGGGAAATAATGGCTACACCTTC,CASSQGNNGYTF
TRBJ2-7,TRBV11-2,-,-,TGTGCCAGCAGCTTAGCGGGACTGCACTCCTACGAGCAGTACTTC,CASSLAGLHSYEQYF
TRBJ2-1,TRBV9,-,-,TGTGCCAGCAGCGTAGCGAGTGAGCAGTTCTTC,CASSVASEQFF
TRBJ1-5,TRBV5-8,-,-,TGTGCCAGCAGGAACAGCCCCGGCAATCAGCCCCAGCATTTT,CASRNSPGNQPQHF
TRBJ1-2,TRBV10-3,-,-,TGTGCCATCAGGGACACTACTAACTATGGCTACACCTTC,CAIRDTTNYGYTF
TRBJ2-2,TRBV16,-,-,TGTGCCAGCAGCCAATCGTCCTGGAGTTTTAACACCGGGGAGCTGTTTTTT,CASSQSSWSFNTGELFF
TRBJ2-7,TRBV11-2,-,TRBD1,TGTGCCAGCAGCAGGACAGGGTCCTCATACGAGCAGTACTTC,CASSRTGSSYEQYF
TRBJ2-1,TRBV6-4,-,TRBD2,TGTGCCAGCAGTAGTATGGCTAGCGGGGGTCATGAGCAGTTCTTC,CASSSMASGGHEQFF
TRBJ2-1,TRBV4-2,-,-,TGTGCCAGCAGCCAAGGACGGGGCAATGAGCAGTTCTTC,CASSQGRGNEQFF
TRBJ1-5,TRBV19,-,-,TGTGCCAGTAGTATTCAGGATTATAGCAATCAGCCCCAGCATTTT,CASSIQDYSNQPQHF
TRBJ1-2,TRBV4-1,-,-,TGCGCCAGCAGCCAAGTGCGGGGGCGGAGTCTTTCTAACTATGGCTACACCTTC,CASSQVRGRSLSNYGYTF
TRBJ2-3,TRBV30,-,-,TGTGCCTGGTCACAGAGAAACACAGATACGCAGTATTTT,CAWSQRNTDTQYF
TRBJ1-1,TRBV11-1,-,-,TGTGCCAGCAGCTCCAGGACAAGAAACACTGAAGCTTTCTTT,CASSSRTRNTEAFF
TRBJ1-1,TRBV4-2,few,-,TGTGCCAGCAGCCAAGGTAGTCTGAACACTGAAGCTTTCTTT,CASSQGSLNTEAFF
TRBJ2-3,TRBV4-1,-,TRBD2,TGCGCCAGCAGCCCTCCGGGACTAGCGGGAACTTACCCGGGCACAGATACGCAGTATTTT,CASSPPGLAGTYPGTDTQYF
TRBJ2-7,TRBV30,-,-,TGTGCCTGGAGTGTCCCCTTGGACTGGACTACATACGAGCAGTACTTC,CAWSVPLDWTTYEQYF
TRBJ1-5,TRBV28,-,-,TGTGCCAGCAGTTTTGTGACAGGAGGAGGTCAGCCCCAGCATTTT,CASSFVTGGGQPQHF
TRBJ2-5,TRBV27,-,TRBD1,TGTGCCAGCAGTTTATCGATTATGGGACAGCAAGAGACCCAGTACTTC,CASSLSIMGQQETQYF
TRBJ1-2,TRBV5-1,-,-,TGCGCCAGCAGCTTACAGGGAGGCTACACCTTC,CASSLQGGYTF
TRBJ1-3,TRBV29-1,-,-,TGCAGCGTTTCACAGACCTCTGGAAACACCATATATTTT,CSVSQTSGNTIYF
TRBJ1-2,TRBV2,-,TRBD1,TGTGCCAGCAGTGTAGTGGGACAGGGGAATGGCTACACCTTC,CASSVVGQGNGYTF
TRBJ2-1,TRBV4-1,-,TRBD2,TGCGCCAGCACACCACTGACTAGCGGGCTGGACAATGAGCAGTTCTTC,CASTPLTSGLDNEQFF
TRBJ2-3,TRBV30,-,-,TGTGCCTGGACTAGGAGTGTTCAAGATACGCAGTATTTT,CAWTRSVQDTQYF
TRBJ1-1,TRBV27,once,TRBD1,TGTGCCAGCAGCTACGGGACAGATAACACTGAAGCTTTCTTT,CASSYGTDNTEAFF
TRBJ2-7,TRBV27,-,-,TGTGCCAGCAGTTCACGAGGTAGGGGCGGACCCTACGAGCAGTACTTC,CASSSRGRGGPYEQYF
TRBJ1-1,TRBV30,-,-,TGTGCCTGGAGGGGGGGGAAGGCTGCTTTCTTT,CAWRGGKAAFF
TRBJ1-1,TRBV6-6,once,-,TGTGCCAGCAGTTACTCTAGTCGTACTGAAGCTTTCTTT,CASSYSSRTEAFF
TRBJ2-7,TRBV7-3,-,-,TGTGCCAGCAGTCCACAGGGAGCCTCCTACGAGCAGTACTTC,CASSPQGASYEQYF
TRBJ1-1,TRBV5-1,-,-,TGCGCCAGCAGCCCGGACAGCTACAGGAACACTGAAGCTTTCTTT,CASSPDSYRNTEAFF
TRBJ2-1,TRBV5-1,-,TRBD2,TGCGCCAGCAGCTTGACTAGCGGGAGTGATGAGCAGTTCTTC,CASSLTSGSDEQFF
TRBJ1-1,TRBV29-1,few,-,TGCAGCGTTGAAGGCCACAGGGAGAGTAGGGACACTGAAGCTTTCTTT,CSVEGHRESRDTEAFF
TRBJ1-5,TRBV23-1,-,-,TGCGCTCCCGCGAATAGAGTCAATCAGCCCCAGCATTTT,CAPANRVNQPQHF
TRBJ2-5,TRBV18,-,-,TGTGCCAGCTCACCCCGGAGACCTGATGGGGAGACCCAGTACTTC,CASSPRRPDGETQYF
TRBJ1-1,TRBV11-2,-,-,TGTGCCAGCAGCCGTACTCGGGTCGGCACTGAAGCTTTCTTT,CASSRTRVGTEAFF
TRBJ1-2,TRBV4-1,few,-,TGCGCCAGCAGCCGGGCGGGGATGGACTATGGCTACACCTTC,CASSRAGMDYGYTF
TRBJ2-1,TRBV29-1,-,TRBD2,TGCAGCGTCCCCAGGACTAGCGGGAGTTCTAATGAGCAGTTCTTC,CSVPRTSGSSNEQFF
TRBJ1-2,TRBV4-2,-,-,TGTGCCAGCAGCCAAGAGCAGGGGCTTCTATCTGGCTACACCTTC,CASSQEQGLLSGYTF
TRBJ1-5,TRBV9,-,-,TGTGCCAGCAGCGTAGGGGGGGGGTGGCCGCCCCAGCATTTT,CASSVGGGWPPQHF
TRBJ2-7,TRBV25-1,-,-,TGTGCCAGCAGTGCCCATGGCCACGAGCAGTACTTC,CASSAHGHEQYF
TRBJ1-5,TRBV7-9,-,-,TGTGCCAGCAGCCAGGGGAATCAAGGCAATCAGCCCCAGCATTTT,CASSQGNQGNQPQHF
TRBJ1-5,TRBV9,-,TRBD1,TGTGCCAGCAGCGCAGGGGGGCCCAGTTATAGCAATCAGCCCCAGCATTTT,CASSAGGPSYSNQPQHF
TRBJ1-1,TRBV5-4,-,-,TGTGCCAGCAGCTTCCCGCGGGCCTCAAACACTGAAGCTTTCTTT,CASSFPRASNTEAFF
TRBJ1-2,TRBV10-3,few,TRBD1,TGTGCCATCAGAGCACAGGGGGCTGGTTATGGCTACACCTTC,CAIRAQGAGYGYTF
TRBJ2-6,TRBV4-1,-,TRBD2,TGCGCCAGCAGCCAAGTGGGCGGGAGTACGGTAGGGGCCAACGTCCTGACTTTC,CASSQVGGSTVGANVLTF
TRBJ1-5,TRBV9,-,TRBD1,TGTGCCAGCAGCCGTACAGGGGCTGGCAATCAGCCCCAGCATTTT,CASSRTGAGNQPQHF